The 19 T cell receptor beta chains below come from one sample, sequenced in a study of response to subunit inactivated influenza vaccine. TCRdb independently ran MiXCR on the RT-PCR reads; one entry per CDR3 protein. The profile covers 710,000 or so distinct CDR3 sequences, with around 16% appearing a single time and roughly 12% taken by the ten largest. Source: PBMCs from blood, taken 12 days after vaccination. Receptor source: a middle-aged man who received an inactivated influenza vaccine.

This chain joins TRBV7-2 and TRBJ2-1; D unclear. The V end was cut by 5 bases, the J end by 7 bases, with 18 bases between. The CDR3 spans 15 residues. CDR1 and CDR2 (germline): SGHTA, FQGNSA. The CDR3 spells CASSRPTTPINEQFF. DNA of the CDR3: TGTGCCAGCAGCCGTCCTACCACCCCTATAAATGAGCAGTTCTTC.

This rearrangement joins TRBV11-2 to TRBJ2-5, with 11 bases aligning to TRBD2. CDR1 and CDR2 (germline): SGHAT, FQNNGV. V was clipped by 1 base and J by 1 base; unmatched bases: 8. CDR3 length equals 18 residues. CDR3 bases: TGTGCCAGCAGCTTAGGTCTCCTAGCGGGGGGAATCCAAGAGACCCAGTACTTC. Protein: CASSLGLLAGGIQETQYF.

This clonotype was counted at least ten times. The chain recombines TRBV7-6 with TRBJ2-1; 10 bases align to TRBD2. The germline V gene has CDR1 SGHVS and CDR2 FNYEAQ. This CDR3 spans 15 amino acids. The V gene end was trimmed by 5 bases and the J gene end by 5 bases; junction bases not matched to a gene: 6. The CDR3 reads CASSPSGGVHNEQFF. CDR3 coding DNA: TGTGCCAGCAGCCCCAGCGGGGGGGTGCACAATGAGCAGTTCTTC.

This sequence joins TRBV28 and TRBJ2-3; TRBD2 matches at 11 bases. V lost 4 bases to trimming and J lost 7 bases; unmatched junction nucleotides: 13. Germline CDR1 MDHEN, CDR2 SYDVKM. The CDR3 length is 17 residues. CDR3 loop: CASSSAKLAGAGNTQYF. As DNA, the CDR3 is TGTGCCAGCAGTTCTGCTAAACTAGCGGGGGCGGGTAATACGCAGTATTTT.

This clonotype was seen at least ten times. The rearrangement joins TRBV4-3 to TRBJ2-6; TRBD1 agrees at 9 bases. Trimming cost V 2 bases and J 4 bases; bases outside gene matches: 3. The CDR3 extends over 16 amino acids. Germline V gene lookup returns CDR1 LGHNA and CDR2 YSLEER. The CDR3 DNA reads TGCGCCAGCAGCCAATTCGGGACAGGGGGGGCCAACGTCCTGACTTTC. Protein: CASSQFGTGGANVLTF.

The rearrangement uses TRBV2 and TRBJ2-1; no clear D. V shed 6 bases and J shed 2 bases, with 20 bases lying between them. Germline V CDR1 and CDR2: SNHLY, FYNNEI. The CDR3 has 17 residues. CDR3 nucleotide sequence: TGTGCCAGCAGGATCGGGCATTACCAAGGTCCCTACAATGAGCAGTTCTTC. Its translation is CASRIGHYQGPYNEQFF.

The chain joins TRBV3-1 to TRBJ2-1; 9 bases are shared with TRBD2. V shed 6 bases, J shed 4 bases, and the junction held 4 bases outside the gene matches. This CDR3 contains 14 residues. The germline V gene encodes CDR1 LGHDT and CDR2 YNNKEL (reference sequence). This CDR3 is CASSISGGYNEQFF. The CDR3 DNA follows: TGTGCCAGCAGTATAAGCGGGGGGTACAATGAGCAGTTCTTC.

A few counts support this clonotype. The V call is TRBV5-6, the J call TRBJ2-7; weak D call: TRBD1 (5 bases). Germline CDR1 reads SGHDT; CDR2 reads YYEEEE. The ends were cut back, 4 bases at V and 3 bases at J, with 11 bases in the middle. The CDR3 runs to 13 residues. CDR3 bases: TGTGCCAGCAGCGGGGTAGACAGCTACGAGCAGTACTTC. This encodes CASSGVDSYEQYF.

The V and J genes are TRBV13 and TRBJ1-3, with a tentative D call TRBD1 (6 bases). Germline-derived CDR1 and CDR2 are PRHDT and FYEKMQ (reference sequence). V lost 5 bases, J lost 1 base, and 12 bases lay in between. The CDR3 is 15 amino acids. The CDR3 spells CASSTYRESGNTIYF. In nucleotides, the CDR3 is TGTGCCAGCAGCACCTACAGGGAATCTGGAAACACCATATATTTT.

This clonotype showed up just a few times. The V gene is TRBV12-3 or TRBV12-4, the J gene TRBJ1-5, with 11 positions matching TRBD1. The trim removed 1 base at V and 3 bases at J, leaving 2 bases unmatched. The CDR3 covers 16 residues. CDR3 loop: CASSLGTGGLNQPQHF. In DNA form, the CDR3 reads TGTGCCAGCAGTTTAGGGACAGGGGGCCTCAATCAGCCCCAGCATTTT.

This clonotype was observed at least ten times. Here the CDR3 reads CASSLRQRTDTQYF. CDR3 DNA: TGCGCCAGCAGCTTGAGACAGCGCACAGATACGCAGTATTTT. The chain carries TRBV5-1 and TRBJ2-3; perhaps TRBD1 as D (5 bases). V was trimmed by 1 base and J by 1 base, leaving 7 bases between them. Germline V CDR1 and CDR2: SGHRS, YFSETQ. The CDR3 loop spans 14 amino acids.

This clonotype was seen only a few times. This sequence joins TRBV6-2 or TRBV6-3 and TRBJ2-7; D not certain. This CDR3 has 12 residues. Germline loops: CDR1 MNHEY, CDR2 SVGEGT. V lost 9 bases and J 8 bases, leaving 17 bases between the germline ends. The CDR3: CASGSDPNKQYF. The DNA for the CDR3 is TGTGCCAGTGGATCCGACCCCAACAAGCAGTACTTC.

This clonotype occurred a few times. CDR3 bases: TGTGCCAGCAGTACAGCGGGGGGGTCCCCTACGCAGTATTTT. This gives the protein CASSTAGGSPTQYF. The chain is built from TRBV12-3 or TRBV12-4 and TRBJ2-3; 10 bases match TRBD2. This CDR3 contains 14 residues. J lost 8 bases, V lost 5 bases, and 7 bases had no gene match.

The chain is built from TRBV12-3 or TRBV12-4 and TRBJ1-1, with 8 bases matching TRBD1. The V and J ends lost 6 bases and 7 bases, in that order; junction bases with no gene match: 10. The CDR3 length is 14 residues. This chain's CDR3 is CASSPGQGGGEAFF. In DNA, the CDR3 is TGTGCCAGCAGCCCCGGACAGGGAGGAGGTGAAGCTTTCTTT.

This clonotype was picked up a small number of times. V gene TRBV5-1 combines with J gene TRBJ2-1; a possible D gene is TRBD2 (6 bases). The V end was cut by 3 bases, the J end by 4 bases, with 14 bases between. This CDR3 spans 15 amino acids. Germline V gene sequence: CDR1 SGHRS, CDR2 YFSETQ. The CDR3 spells CASSSPGLGYNEQFF. For the CDR3, the DNA is TGCGCCAGCAGCTCTCCGGGACTGGGGTACAATGAGCAGTTCTTC.

The CDR3 reads CASGLTIMNTEAFF. CDR3 DNA: TGTGCCAGCGGATTGACAATCATGAACACTGAAGCTTTCTTT. The chain couples TRBV6-1 to TRBJ1-1; unclear D gene. Germline values: CDR1 MNHNS, CDR2 SASEGT. The CDR3 runs to 14 residues. V was clipped by 8 bases and J by 0 bases, with 13 bases between them.

This clonotype has at least ten counts. The genes are TRBV5-1 and TRBJ2-3, with TRBD2 identical over 7 bases. Germline values: CDR1 SGHRS, CDR2 YFSETQ. The CDR3 loop spans 15 amino acids. Losses at the gene ends were 1 base for V and 2 bases for J; bases not matched to a gene: 4. As DNA, the CDR3 is TGCGCCAGCAGCTTGCCTAGCGGTGACACAGATACGCAGTATTTT. It yields the protein CASSLPSGDTDTQYF. The full variable domain, its missing parts supplied by reference TRBV5-1 and TRBJ2-3, is KAGVTQTPRYLIKTRGQQVTLSCSPISGHRSVSWYQQTPGQGLQFLFEYFSETQRNKGNFPGRFSGRQFSNSRSEMNVSTLELGDSALYLCASSLPSGDTDTQYFGPGTRLTVL.

This chain connects TRBV4-3 to TRBJ2-7; D tentatively reads TRBD1 or TRBD2 (6 bases each). V was clipped by 0 bases and J by 2 bases, with 11 bases between them. Germline V CDR1 and CDR2: LGHNA, YSLEER. The CDR3 runs to 15 residues. CDR3 amino acids: CASSQDGGTTYEQYF. CDR3 DNA: TGCGCCAGCAGCCAAGATGGGGGGACAACCTACGAGCAGTACTTC.

This clonotype showed up many times. The V gene is TRBV18, the J gene TRBJ1-5; D ambiguous. Germline lookup yields CDR1 KGHSH and CDR2 LQKENI. The V end was cut by 3 bases, the J end by 5 bases, with 8 bases between. This CDR3 region has 13 residues. The CDR3 loop reads CASSPGQDQPQHF. CDR3 DNA sequence: TGTGCCAGCTCACCGGGCCAAGATCAGCCCCAGCATTTT.